These 24 T cell receptor beta chains were all obtained from the same sample, sequenced in a study of patients and donors after allogeneic stem cell transplantation. MiXCR, applied by TCRdb to the RT-PCR reads, yields one record per CDR3 protein. Of about 160,000 distinct CDR3 sequences listed, 30% were seen once; the top ten hold approximately 3.5%. Sequencing input: blood, either unsorted or a sorted T cell fraction (not recorded which). These receptors came from a human donor who was either an allogeneic HSCT recipient or a stem cell or donor lymphocyte infusion donor (not recorded which). It is not recorded whose cells these are; they may come from a transplant donor.

The genes are TRBV6-1 and TRBJ2-7, with 7 positions matching TRBD1. After removal of 8 bases from V and 6 bases from J, the junction contained 7 bases not matched to a gene. The germline CDR1 and CDR2 sequences are MNHNS and SASEGT. CDR3 size: 12 residues. The CDR3 DNA sequence: TGTGCCAGCCGCTGGCAGGGGGTCGAGCAGTACTTC. This translates into CASRWQGVEQYF.

This clonotype was counted ten times or more. The chain uses TRBV20-1 and TRBJ1-2; the match to TRBD1 covers 8 bases. The germline V gene has CDR1 DFQATT and CDR2 SNEGSKA (reference sequence). The CDR3 is 17 residues long. V lost 0 bases to trimming and J lost 3 bases; unmatched junction nucleotides: 12. The CDR3 here is CSAREQDRDLRDYGYTF. CDR3 bases: TGCAGTGCTAGAGAACAGGACAGGGACTTGAGAGACTATGGCTACACCTTC.

The V and J genes are TRBV29-1 and TRBJ2-7; D tentatively fits TRBD1 or TRBD2 (6 bases each). Trimming stripped 2 bases from V and 4 bases from J, with 18 bases between. The CDR3 consists of 15 residues. Germline CDR1 is SQVTM and CDR2 is ANQGSEA. The CDR3 is CSVELLSGEEYEQYF. In DNA form, the CDR3 reads TGCAGCGTTGAACTACTCTCAGGGGAGGAGTACGAGCAGTACTTC.

With regard to this clonotype: At one end the junction does not follow the germline gene, possibly because of a read error. This chain links TRBV6-2 or TRBV6-3 with TRBJ1-4; 8 bases align to TRBD1. Germline-derived CDR1 and CDR2 are MNHEY and SVGEGT. The CDR3 contains 16 residues. Here the CDR3 reads CASSTPTGVGNEELFF. The CDR3 nucleotides read TGTGCCAGCAGCACGCCGACAGGGGTCGGTAATGAAGAACTGTTTTTT.

V usage is TRBV4-3 and J usage is TRBJ2-3; the match to TRBD1 covers 7 bases. The V and J ends lost 5 bases and 9 bases, in that order; junction bases with no gene match: 5. This CDR3 comprises 12 residues. Germline CDR1 LGHNA, CDR2 YSLEER. This CDR3 is CASSYQQGTQYF. For the CDR3, the DNA is TGCGCCAGCAGCTACCAACAGGGGACGCAGTATTTT.

The rearrangement joins TRBV3-1 to TRBJ1-3; D ambiguous. With 3 bases removed from V and 8 bases from J, the gap between germline ends came to 8 bases. Germline lookup yields CDR1 LGHDT and CDR2 YNNKEL (reference sequence). This CDR3 has 12 amino acids. The CDR3 loop reads CASSHEWDTIYF. CDR3 sequence (DNA): TGTGCCAGCAGCCATGAGTGGGACACCATATATTTT.

The CDR3 bases are TGTGCCAGCTCACCCACCCCCTCTGGAAACACCATATATTTT. Its protein is CASSPTPSGNTIYF. The chain joins TRBV18 to TRBJ1-3; D ambiguous. There are 14 residues in the CDR3. Germline lookup yields CDR1 KGHSH and CDR2 LQKENI. With 3 bases removed from V and 0 bases from J, the gap between germline ends came to 6 bases.

This clonotype was found a few times. The genes are TRBV4-2 and TRBJ1-4, with 10 positions matching TRBD1. This CDR3 region has 15 residues. Germline V gene sequence: CDR1 LGHNA, CDR2 YNFKEQ. Trimming removed 5 bases from V and 5 bases from J; junction bases left unmatched: 5. This CDR3 reads CASSADRGQNEKLFF. The CDR3 DNA reads as TGTGCCAGCAGCGCCGACAGGGGGCAAAATGAAAAACTGTTTTTT.

This clonotype was seen more than once but under ten times. CDR3 amino acids: CASSFTPSPENTEAFF. CDR3 in DNA: TGTGCCAGCAGCTTTACCCCTTCTCCTGAGAACACTGAAGCTTTCTTT. The chain joins TRBV7-9 to TRBJ1-1; D remains unclear. The CDR3 runs 16 residues. Germline lookup yields CDR1 SEHNR and CDR2 FQNEAQ (reference sequence). Deletions cut 3 bases from V and 1 base from J, with 15 bases between.

J is TRBJ1-2 and V is TRBV19; D gene ambiguous. CDR3 length equals 12 residues. The V and J ends lost 11 bases and 3 bases respectively, with 13 bases between them. Germline loops: CDR1 LNHDA, CDR2 SQIVND (reference sequence). The CDR3 DNA reads TGTGCCGCCTCCCGGCAGGACTATGGCTACACCTTC. Its translation is CAASRQDYGYTF.

The V gene is TRBV12-3 or TRBV12-4, the J gene TRBJ2-3; 7 nucleotides match TRBD2. The CDR3 loop spans 15 amino acids. V was pared by 8 bases and J by 5 bases, with 13 bases of the junction left unmatched. The CDR3 sequence: CASSPRRAGVDTQYF. The CDR3 DNA follows: TGTGCCAGCTCCCCCCGACGGGCGGGAGTAGATACGCAGTATTTT.

The gene calls are TRBV7-9 and TRBJ2-7, with 8 bases that match TRBD1. The trim removed 2 bases at V and 12 bases at J, leaving 6 bases unmatched. The CDR3 is made up of 12 amino acids. CDR1 is SEHNR and CDR2 is FQNEAQ in the germline V gene (reference sequence). This chain's CDR3 is CASSLWDRRPYF. The CDR3 DNA reads TGTGCCAGCAGCTTATGGGACAGGAGGCCGTACTTC.

This clonotype was picked up a small number of times. This sequence joins TRBV20-1 and TRBJ2-7; D not certain. From germline, CDR1 is DFQATT and CDR2 SNEGSKA (reference sequence). V was cut by 5 bases and J by 5 bases, with 13 bases left in between. This CDR3 has 12 residues. The CDR3 spells CSAGLTFHEQYF. Written as DNA, the CDR3 is TGCAGTGCTGGCCTTACCTTCCACGAGCAGTACTTC.

A few counts support this clonotype. The chain recombines TRBV7-9 with TRBJ1-3, with a weak D call TRBD1 (5 bases). With 2 bases removed from V and 2 bases from J, the gap between germline ends came to 10 bases. The CDR3 sequence is 15 residues long. Germline-derived CDR1 and CDR2 are SEHNR and FQNEAQ (reference sequence). The CDR3, as DNA: TGTGCCAGCAGCTTACCCCAGGGCCCTGGAAACACCATATATTTT. The encoded protein is CASSLPQGPGNTIYF.

In this sample, this clonotype turned up a few times. The genes are TRBV15 and TRBJ2-1, with 10 bases identical to TRBD2. Trimming took 1 base from V and 7 from J; bases not matched to a gene: 4. CDR1 and CDR2 from the germline V gene are LNHNV and YYDKDF (reference sequence). The CDR3 spans 15 residues. This CDR3 is CATSRAGLAFNEQFF. The CDR3 DNA reads as TGTGCCACCAGCAGAGCGGGACTAGCGTTTAATGAGCAGTTCTTC.

This clonotype has a handful of counts. The rearrangement joins TRBV3-1 to TRBJ2-5, with D unresolved. In germline, CDR1 is LGHDT, CDR2 YNNKEL (reference sequence). This CDR3 is 12 amino acids long. The V and J ends lost 0 bases and 5 bases respectively, with 4 bases between them. The CDR3 loop reads CASSQEVETQYF. In DNA, the CDR3 is TGTGCCAGCAGCCAAGAAGTGGAGACCCAGTACTTC.

The chain recombines TRBV7-3 with TRBJ1-6, with D maybe TRBD1 (6 bases). CDR1 is SGHTA, CDR2 FQGTGA, per germline. Trimming took off 4 bases at V and 7 bases at J, with 14 bases between the two ends. The length of the CDR3 is 15 residues. The CDR3: CASSSQQGKNSPLHF. As DNA, the CDR3 is TGTGCCAGCAGCTCCCAACAGGGAAAAAATTCACCCCTCCACTTT.

The CDR3 is CSARVPTGGEYGYTF. In DNA form, the CDR3 reads TGCAGTGCTAGAGTTCCGACAGGGGGCGAATATGGCTACACCTTC. The chain combines TRBV20-1 with TRBJ1-2, with 10 bases aligning to TRBD1. Trimming removed 1 base from V and 5 bases from J; junction bases left unmatched: 7. This CDR3 spans 15 amino acids. The germline V gene has CDR1 DFQATT and CDR2 SNEGSKA (reference sequence).

The CDR3 DNA sequence: TGTGCCAGCGGGGGGACCGAGTCCTACAATGAGCAGTTCTTC. It specifies CASGGTESYNEQFF. The rearrangement uses TRBV11-2 and TRBJ2-1; a possible D gene is TRBD2 (6 bases). The CDR3 spans 14 residues. Germline V gene sequence: CDR1 SGHAT, CDR2 FQNNGV. Deletions cut 8 bases from V and 1 base from J, with 12 bases between.

The rearrangement links TRBV20-1 to TRBJ1-5, with D unresolved. This CDR3 spans 14 amino acids. The V end lost 4 bases, the J end lost 0 bases, and 10 bases lay between the germline ends. The germline V gene has CDR1 DFQATT and CDR2 SNEGSKA (reference sequence). The CDR3 DNA sequence: TGCAGTGCTATATCCGGGAATAGCAATCAGCCCCAGCATTTT. It encodes CSAISGNSNQPQHF.

This clonotype was seen only a few times. The chain employs TRBV4-3 and TRBJ2-7, with a possible D match to TRBD1 (6 bases). The length of the CDR3 is 16 residues. Trimming cost V 0 bases and J 3 bases, with 15 bases left between them. Germline lookup yields CDR1 LGHNA and CDR2 YSLEER. CDR3 protein: CASSQDYIGQNYEQYF. The CDR3 coding sequence is TGCGCCAGCAGCCAAGATTATATCGGACAGAACTACGAGCAGTACTTC.

This clonotype was counted between two and nine times. The genes are TRBV7-9 and TRBJ1-2; TRBD1 agrees at 7 bases. Germline V gives CDR1 SEHNR, CDR2 FQNEAQ (reference sequence). V lost 6 bases and J lost 3; bases outside the gene matches: 7. CDR3 length equals 14 residues. DNA for the CDR3: TGTGCCAGCAGTTCCGGGACAGCCTACTATGGCTACACCTTC. Translated, it gives CASSSGTAYYGYTF.

This clonotype was seen ten or more times. V and J are TRBV6-2 or TRBV6-3 and TRBJ1-2; 10 nucleotides match TRBD1. This CDR3 has 14 amino acids. Germline CDR1 MNHEY, CDR2 SVGEGT. The V segment lost 10 bases and the J segment 8 bases; nucleotides outside the gene matches: 13. The CDR3 nucleotides are TGTGCCACCGGGACAGGGGCTCAGACGAGGGGCTACACCTTC. Amino acids: CATGTGAQTRGYTF.

CDR3 DNA: TGCGCCAGCAGCCAACCGACGGGACTAGCAAACAATGAGCAGTTCTTC. It encodes CASSQPTGLANNEQFF. The rearrangement joins TRBV4-1 to TRBJ2-1; 9 bases are shared with TRBD2. CDR3 length: 16 residues. The V gene end was trimmed by 2 bases and the J gene end by 5 bases; junction bases not matched to a gene: 7. Germline loops: CDR1 MGHRA, CDR2 YSYEKL.